This TCR beta chain was recorded in a study of blood T cell repertoires in COVID-19. About the research overall: The United States, Italy and Spain supplied acute and convalescent COVID-19 samples. Sources were T cells, B-cell-depleted T cells, or PBMCs; the material itself was cDNA or gDNA.

Germline V gene data show CDR1 as SGHRS and CDR2 as YFSETQ. This CDR3 spans 16 amino acids. Trimming pared 0 bases from V and 5 bases from J, leaving 17 bases between. Authors' data handling: Estimated nucleated cell counts came from reference gene primer amplification. The protocol was immunoSEQ multiplex PCR, while the TCRdb copy is restricted to in-frame clones and leaves out a portion. V, J and clone size are those of that table, while D and trimming were read from the DNA. The table records about 60,000 clones, around 80% of them present only once. The sequencing input was peripheral blood. V gene TRBV5-1 combines with J gene TRBJ1-1; a weak D match, TRBD1 (5 bases). The TCR originated in a human donor in a cohort sampled during active COVID-19. The CDR3 region has the DNA TGCGCCAGCAGCTTGGGAATAAGGGGTCCAAATACTGAAGCTTTCTTT. It translates to CASSLGIRGPNTEAFF. Supplemented by reference TRBV5-1 and TRBJ1-1, the full variable domain reads KAGVTQTPRYLIKTRGQQVTLSCSPISGHRSVSWYQQTPGQGLQFLFEYFSETQRNKGNFPGRFSGRQFSNSRSEMNVSTLELGDSALYLCASSLGIRGPNTEAFFGQGTRLTVV.